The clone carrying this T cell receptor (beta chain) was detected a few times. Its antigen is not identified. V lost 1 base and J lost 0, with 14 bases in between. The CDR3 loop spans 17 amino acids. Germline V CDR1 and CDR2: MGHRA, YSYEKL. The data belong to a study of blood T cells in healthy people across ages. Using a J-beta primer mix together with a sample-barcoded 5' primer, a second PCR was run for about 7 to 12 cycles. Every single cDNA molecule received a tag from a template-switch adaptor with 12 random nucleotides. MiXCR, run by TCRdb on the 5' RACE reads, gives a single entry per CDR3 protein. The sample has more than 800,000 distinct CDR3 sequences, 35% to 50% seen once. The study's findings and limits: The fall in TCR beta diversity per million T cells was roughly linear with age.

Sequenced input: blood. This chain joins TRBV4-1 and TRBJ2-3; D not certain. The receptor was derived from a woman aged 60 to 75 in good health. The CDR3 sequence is CASSQVLQTSSTDTQYF. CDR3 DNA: TGCGCCAGCAGCCAAGTCCTGCAAACCTCTAGCACAGATACGCAGTATTTT.